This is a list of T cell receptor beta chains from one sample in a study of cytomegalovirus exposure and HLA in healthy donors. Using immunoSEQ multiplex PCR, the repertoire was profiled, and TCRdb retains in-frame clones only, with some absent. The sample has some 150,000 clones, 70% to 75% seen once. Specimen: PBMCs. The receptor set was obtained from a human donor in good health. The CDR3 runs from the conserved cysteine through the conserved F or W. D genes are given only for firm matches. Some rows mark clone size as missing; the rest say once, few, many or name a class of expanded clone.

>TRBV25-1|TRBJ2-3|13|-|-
TGTGCCAGCAGGATACCGGGCACAGATACGCAGTATTTT
CASRIPGTDTQYF
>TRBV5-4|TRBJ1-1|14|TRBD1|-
TGTGCCAGCAGCGACAGGGCCCTGAACACTGAAGCTTTCTTT
CASSDRALNTEAFF
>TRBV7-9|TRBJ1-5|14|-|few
TGTGCCAGCAGCTTCTTCGGGGACAATCAGCCCCAGCATTTT
CASSFFGDNQPQHF
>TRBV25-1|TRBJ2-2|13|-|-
TGTGCCAGCAGTGCCCTAGCTACCGGGGAGCTGTTTTTT
CASSALATGELFF
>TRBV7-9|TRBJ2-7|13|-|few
TGTGCCAGCAGCTTCGGGACAACCTACGAGCAGTACTTC
CASSFGTTYEQYF
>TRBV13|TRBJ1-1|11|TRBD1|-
TGTGCCATCGACAGGGAATCTGAAGCTTTCTTT
CAIDRESEAFF
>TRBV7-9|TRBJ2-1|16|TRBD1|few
TGTGCCAGCAGCACAAACTCCGGGACAGGTCGTAATGAGCAGTTCTTC
CASSTNSGTGRNEQFF
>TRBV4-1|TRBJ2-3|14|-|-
TGCGCCAGCAGCCAAGACTCACAGGTTGATACGCAGTATTTT
CASSQDSQVDTQYF
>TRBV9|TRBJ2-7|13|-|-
TGTGCCAGCAGCCTCAGAGAGGGCTACGAGCAGTACTTC
CASSLREGYEQYF
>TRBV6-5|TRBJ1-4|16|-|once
TGTGCCAGCAGTTACTCTTCAGGGGTCACTAATGAAAAACTGTTTTTT
CASSYSSGVTNEKLFF
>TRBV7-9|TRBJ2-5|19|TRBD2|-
TGTGCCAGCAGTTCGACCGGGACTAGCGGATACCGGGGGTTGGAGACCCAGTACTTC
CASSSTGTSGYRGLETQYF
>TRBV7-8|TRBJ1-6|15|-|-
TGTGCCAGCAGCTTAGTATTACAGGCGAATTCACCCCTCCACTTT
CASSLVLQANSPLHF
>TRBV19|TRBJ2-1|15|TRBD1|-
TGTGCCAGTAATCGGGACAGGAGATCTTACAATGAGCAGTTCTTC
CASNRDRRSYNEQFF
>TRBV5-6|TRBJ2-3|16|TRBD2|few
TGTGCCAGCAGCTTGGGGGGACTAGGGGGGACAGATACGCAGTATTTT
CASSLGGLGGTDTQYF
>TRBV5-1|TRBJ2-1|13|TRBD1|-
TGCGCCAGCAGTGGACAGGGCTACAATGAGCAGTTCTTC
CASSGQGYNEQFF
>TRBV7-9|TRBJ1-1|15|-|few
TGTGCCAGCAGCTTAAAGGGGCCAGGAAACACTGAAGCTTTCTTT
CASSLKGPGNTEAFF
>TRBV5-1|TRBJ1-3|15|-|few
TGCGCCAGCAGCTGGGCAGGGGTATCAGGAAACACCATATATTTT
CASSWAGVSGNTIYF
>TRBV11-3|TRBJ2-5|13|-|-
TGTGCCAGCAGTCCTAAGACGACTTCGACCCAGTACTTC
CASSPKTTSTQYF
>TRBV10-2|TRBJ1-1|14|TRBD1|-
TGCGCCAGCAGCCAAAACAGGGGAAACACTGAAGCTTTCTTT
CASSQNRGNTEAFF
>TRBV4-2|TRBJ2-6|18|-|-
TGTGCCAGCAGCCAAGTTCCAGCTGGGAGCTCTGGGGCCAACGTCCTGACTTTC
CASSQVPAGSSGANVLTF
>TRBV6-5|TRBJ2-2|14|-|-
TGTGCCAGCAGTTGGGGACAGAACACCGGGGAGCTGTTTTTT
CASSWGQNTGELFF
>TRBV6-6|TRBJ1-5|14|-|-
TGTGCCAGCAGTTTACAGGGTTGGAATCAGCCCCAGCATTTT
CASSLQGWNQPQHF
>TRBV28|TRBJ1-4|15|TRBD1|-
TGTGCCAGCAGTCGCAACAGGGGGATCGGGGAAAAACTGTTTTTT
CASSRNRGIGEKLFF
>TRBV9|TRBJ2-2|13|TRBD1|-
TGTGCCAGCGGACAGGAGAACACCGGGGAGCTGTTTTTT
CASGQENTGELFF
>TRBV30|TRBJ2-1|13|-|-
TGTGCCTGGAGCGTCGGAGAGTTCAATGAGCAGTTCTTC
CAWSVGEFNEQFF
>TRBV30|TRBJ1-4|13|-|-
TGTGCCTGGACAGCCTCAACGGGTGAAAAACTGTTTTTT
CAWTASTGEKLFF
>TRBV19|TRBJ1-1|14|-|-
TGTGCCAGTAGTCCCCGGGGACTATCAACTGAAGCTTTCTTT
CASSPRGLSTEAFF
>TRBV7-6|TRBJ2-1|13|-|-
TGTGCCAGCAGCTCGGGACTGTACAATGAGCAGTTCTTC
CASSSGLYNEQFF
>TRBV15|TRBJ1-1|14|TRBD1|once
TGTGCCACCAGCAGTGATCGGGACAGCCTTGAAGCTTTCTTT
CATSSDRDSLEAFF
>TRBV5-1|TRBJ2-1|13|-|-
TGCGCCAGCAGTTTGGACAGCTACAATGAGCAGTTCTTC
CASSLDSYNEQFF
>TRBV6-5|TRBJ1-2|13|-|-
TGTGCCAGCAGTTCCCTAGGGGGTTATGGCTACACCTTC
CASSSLGGYGYTF
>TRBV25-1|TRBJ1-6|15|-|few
TGTGCCAGCAGTGATCCCAATGGAGGTAATTCACCCCTCCACTTT
CASSDPNGGNSPLHF
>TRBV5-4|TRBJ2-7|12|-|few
TGTGCCAGCAGCTTGCTCACGGGGGAGCAGTACTTC
CASSLLTGEQYF